The clone carrying this TCR beta chain has just one count. Antigen unknown. The record originates from a study of T cell responses to AZD1222 COVID-19 vaccine. On the study more broadly: Both about-4-week and about-12-week second-dose recipients were combined. Findings and caveats of the study: After two AZD1222 doses, spike-specific TCR breadth and depth rose versus day 0. Females made up more of the donors, who were largely white British, and clonal diversity may have come out too low. Targets within unmutated variant regions were reportedly found for nearly half of spike-specific TCRs.

Repertoires were generated with immunoSEQ multiplex PCR, while TCRdb's copy carries only in-frame clones and drops some. The sample has tens of thousands of clones; around 73% are singletons. The CDR3 length is 17 residues. V gave up 0 bases and J gave up 7 bases; unmatched junction bases: 8. Germline CDR1 LNHDA, CDR2 SQIVND (reference sequence). Sequences were derived from peripheral blood, sampled on day 0 of AZD1222 vaccination. V usage is TRBV19 and J usage is TRBJ2-2; 10 nucleotides match TRBD2. The sequence was obtained from an adult in good health. The CDR3 spells CASSIDQRLAGDGELFF. Here the CDR3 DNA reads TGTGCCAGTAGTATAGATCAGCGGCTAGCGGGAGACGGGGAGCTGTTTTTT.